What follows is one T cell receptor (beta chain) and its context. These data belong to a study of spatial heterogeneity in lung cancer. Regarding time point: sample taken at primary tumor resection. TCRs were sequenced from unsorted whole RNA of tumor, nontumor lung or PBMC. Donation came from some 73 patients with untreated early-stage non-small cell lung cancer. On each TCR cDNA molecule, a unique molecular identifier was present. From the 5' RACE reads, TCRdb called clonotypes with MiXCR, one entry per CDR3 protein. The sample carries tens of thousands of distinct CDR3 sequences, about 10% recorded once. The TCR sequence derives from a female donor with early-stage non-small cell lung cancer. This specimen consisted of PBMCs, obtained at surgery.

In DNA form, the CDR3 reads TGTGCCAGCACCCCGTCCGTGGGAAATTCACCCCTCCACTTT. Translating it yields CASTPSVGNSPLHF. The rearrangement uses TRBV9 and TRBJ1-6; D uncertain. CDR3 length: 14 amino acids. V dropped 6 bases and J dropped 7 bases, with 14 bases sitting between them. The germline V gene encodes CDR1 SGDLS and CDR2 YYNGEE.